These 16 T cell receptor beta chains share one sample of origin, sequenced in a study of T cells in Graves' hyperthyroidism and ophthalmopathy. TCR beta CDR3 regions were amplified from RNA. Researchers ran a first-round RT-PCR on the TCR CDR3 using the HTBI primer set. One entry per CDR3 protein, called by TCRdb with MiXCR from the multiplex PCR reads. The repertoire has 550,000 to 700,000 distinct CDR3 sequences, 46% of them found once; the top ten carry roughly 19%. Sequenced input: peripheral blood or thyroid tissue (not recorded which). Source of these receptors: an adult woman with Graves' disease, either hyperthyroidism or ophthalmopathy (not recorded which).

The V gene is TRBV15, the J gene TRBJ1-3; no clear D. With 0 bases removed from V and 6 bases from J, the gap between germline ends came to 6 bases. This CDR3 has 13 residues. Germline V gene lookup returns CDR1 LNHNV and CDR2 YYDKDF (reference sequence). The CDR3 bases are TGTGCCACCAGCAGAGACCGAACAAACACCATATATTTT. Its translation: CATSRDRTNTIYF.

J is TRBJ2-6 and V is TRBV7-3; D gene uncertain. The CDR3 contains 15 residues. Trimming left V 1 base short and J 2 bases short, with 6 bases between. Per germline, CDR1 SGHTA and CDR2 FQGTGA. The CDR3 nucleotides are TGTGCCAGCAGCTTAAGGTGGGCTGGGGCCAACGTCCTGACTTTC. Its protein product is CASSLRWAGANVLTF. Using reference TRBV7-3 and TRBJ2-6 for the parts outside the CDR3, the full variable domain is GAGVSQTPSNKVTEKGKYVELRCDPISGHTALYWYRQSLGQGPEFLIYFQGTGAADDSGLPNDRFFAVRPEGSVSTLKIQRTERGDSAVYLCASSLRWAGANVLTFGAGSRLTVL.

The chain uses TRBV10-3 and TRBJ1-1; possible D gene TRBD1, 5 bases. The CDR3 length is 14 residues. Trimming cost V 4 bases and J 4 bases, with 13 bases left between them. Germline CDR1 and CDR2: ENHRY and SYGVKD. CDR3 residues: CAISASRETTEAFF. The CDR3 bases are TGTGCCATCAGTGCATCCAGGGAGACCACTGAAGCTTTCTTT.

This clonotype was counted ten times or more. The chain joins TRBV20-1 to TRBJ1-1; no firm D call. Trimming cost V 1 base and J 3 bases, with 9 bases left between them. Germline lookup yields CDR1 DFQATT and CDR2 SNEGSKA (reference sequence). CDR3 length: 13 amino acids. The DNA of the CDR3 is TGCAGTGCTAGAGTTTTGGGGTACACTGAAGCTTTCTTT. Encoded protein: CSARVLGYTEAFF.

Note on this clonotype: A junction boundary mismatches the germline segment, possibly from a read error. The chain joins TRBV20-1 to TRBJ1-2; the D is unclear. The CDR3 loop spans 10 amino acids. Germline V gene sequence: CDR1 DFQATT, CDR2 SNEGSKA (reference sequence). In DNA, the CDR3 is TGTATAACAAAAGCAAATGGCTACACCTTC. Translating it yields CITKANGYTF.

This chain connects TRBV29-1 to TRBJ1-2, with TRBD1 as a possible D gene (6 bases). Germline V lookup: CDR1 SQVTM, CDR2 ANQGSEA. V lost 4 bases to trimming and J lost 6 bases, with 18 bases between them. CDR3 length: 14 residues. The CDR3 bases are TGCAGCGTTGTTTGGGACACGGGCTTCCATGGCTACACCTTC. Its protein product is CSVVWDTGFHGYTF.

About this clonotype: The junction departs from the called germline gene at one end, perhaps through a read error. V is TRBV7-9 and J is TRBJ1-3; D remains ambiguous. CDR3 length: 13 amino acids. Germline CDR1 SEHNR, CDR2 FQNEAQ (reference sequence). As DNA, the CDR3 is TGCGCCAGCAGCCAAGAAGCGGGAAACACCATATATTTT. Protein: CASSQEAGNTIYF.

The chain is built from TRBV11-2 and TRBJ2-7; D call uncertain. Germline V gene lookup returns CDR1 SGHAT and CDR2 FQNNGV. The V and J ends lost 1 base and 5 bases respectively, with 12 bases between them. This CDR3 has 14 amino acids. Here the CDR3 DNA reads TGTGCCAGCAGCTTAGCTCTGGGAACAGACGAGCAGTACTTC. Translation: CASSLALGTDEQYF.

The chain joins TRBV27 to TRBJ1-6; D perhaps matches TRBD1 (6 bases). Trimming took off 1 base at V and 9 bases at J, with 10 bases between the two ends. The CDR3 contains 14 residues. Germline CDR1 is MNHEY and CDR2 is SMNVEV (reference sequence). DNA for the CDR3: TGTGCCAGCAGTTTATTACAGGGAGGTTCACCCCTCCACTTT. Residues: CASSLLQGGSPLHF.

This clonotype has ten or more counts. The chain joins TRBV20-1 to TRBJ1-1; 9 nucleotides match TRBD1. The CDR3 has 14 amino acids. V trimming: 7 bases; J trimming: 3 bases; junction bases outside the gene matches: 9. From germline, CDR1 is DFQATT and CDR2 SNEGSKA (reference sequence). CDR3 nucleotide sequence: TGCAGTGGGGGACAGGGTTCTTATGACACTGAAGCTTTCTTT. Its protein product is CSGGQGSYDTEAFF.

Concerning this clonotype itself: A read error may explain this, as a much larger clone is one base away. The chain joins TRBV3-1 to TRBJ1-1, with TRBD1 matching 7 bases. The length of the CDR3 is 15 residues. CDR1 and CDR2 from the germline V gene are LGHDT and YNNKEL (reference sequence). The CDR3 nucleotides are TGTGCCAGAAGCCGCGGACAGGCGGGTGTCACTGAAGCTTTCTTT. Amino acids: CARSRGQAGVTEAFF.

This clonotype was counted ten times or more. The CDR3 here is CAISESREYHEQYF. CDR3 coding DNA: TGTGCCATCAGTGAGAGCAGGGAATATCACGAGCAGTACTTC. V usage is TRBV10-3 and J usage is TRBJ2-7, with D possibly being TRBD1 (5 bases). The CDR3 runs 14 residues. With 2 bases removed from V and 5 bases from J, the gap between germline ends came to 13 bases. Germline V lookup: CDR1 ENHRY, CDR2 SYGVKD.

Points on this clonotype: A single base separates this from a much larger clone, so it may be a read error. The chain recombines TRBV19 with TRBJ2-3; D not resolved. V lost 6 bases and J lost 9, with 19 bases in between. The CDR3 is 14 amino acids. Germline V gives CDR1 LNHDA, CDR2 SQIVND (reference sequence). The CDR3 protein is CASRMVQDLLTQYF. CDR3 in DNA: TGTGCCAGTAGAATGGTGCAAGACTTATTGACGCAGTATTTT.

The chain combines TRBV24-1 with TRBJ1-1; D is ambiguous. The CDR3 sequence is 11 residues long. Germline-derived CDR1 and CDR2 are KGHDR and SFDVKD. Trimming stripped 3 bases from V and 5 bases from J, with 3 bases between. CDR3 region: CATSDRTEAFF. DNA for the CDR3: TGTGCCACCAGTGATAGGACTGAAGCTTTCTTT.

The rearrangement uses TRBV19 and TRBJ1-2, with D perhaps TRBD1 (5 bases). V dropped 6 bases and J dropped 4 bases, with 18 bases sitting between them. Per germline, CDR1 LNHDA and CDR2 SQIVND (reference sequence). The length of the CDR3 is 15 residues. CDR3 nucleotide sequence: TGTGCCAGTAGCGAATCCACAGGTCTCGCCTATGGCTACACCTTC. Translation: CASSESTGLAYGYTF.

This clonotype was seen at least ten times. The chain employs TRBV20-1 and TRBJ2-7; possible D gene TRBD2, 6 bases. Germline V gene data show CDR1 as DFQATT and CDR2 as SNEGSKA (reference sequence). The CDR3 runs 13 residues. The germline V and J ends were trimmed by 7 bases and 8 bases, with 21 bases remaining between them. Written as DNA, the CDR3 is TGCAGTGGCGGGGCAGGTGGGGGGAAAAAGCAGTACTTC. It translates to CSGGAGGGKKQYF.